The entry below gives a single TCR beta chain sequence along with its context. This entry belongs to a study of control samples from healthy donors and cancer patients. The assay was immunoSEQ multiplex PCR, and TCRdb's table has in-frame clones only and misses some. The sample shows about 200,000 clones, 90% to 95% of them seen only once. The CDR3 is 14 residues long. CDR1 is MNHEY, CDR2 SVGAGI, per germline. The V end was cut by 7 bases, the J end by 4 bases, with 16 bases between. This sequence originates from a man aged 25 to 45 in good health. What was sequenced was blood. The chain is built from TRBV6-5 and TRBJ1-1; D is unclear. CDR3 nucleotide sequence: TGTGCCAGCATCGAAAGTCTAGGTAGCACTGAAGCTTTCTTT. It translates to CASIESLGSTEAFF.